The T cell receptor beta chain described here comes from a study of a mutant IDH1 vaccine in newly diagnosed glioma. Study as a whole: The patients received vaccinations eight times, in weeks 1, 3, 5, 7, 11, 15, 19 and 23. Beginning 4-6 weeks after radiotherapy alone, or with temozolomide cycles, vaccination took place.

With regard to this clone: What it binds is unknown.

Here immunoSEQ multiplex PCR was the method, and the copy in TCRdb shows in-frame clones only, minus some. The sample records 45,000 to 70,000 clones, approximately 81% being singletons. General observations from the study: Of all patients, nearly 95% showed vaccine-induced immune responses. Pseudoprogression apparently lacked any relation to changes in top peripheral T cell clonotypes.

The germline V and J ends were trimmed by 3 bases and 1 base, with 11 bases remaining between them. The germline V gene has CDR1 MGHRA and CDR2 YSYEKL. The CDR3 spans 15 residues. Time point indicated: week 5, during vaccination. The investigators gave 300 ug of mutant IDH1 20-mer peptide in each vaccine dose, together with topical imiquimod. This chain connects TRBV4-1 to TRBJ2-3, with D unresolved. The clonotype originates from a man in his thirties or forties with glioma. Sequences were derived from PBMCs, sampled from a glioma patient whose treatment included an IDH1 peptide vaccine. The DNA of the CDR3 is TGCGCCAGCAGCCATCCGGTAGAGGGCACAGATACGCAGTATTTT. Amino acid sequence: CASSHPVEGTDTQYF.